A selection of T cell receptor beta chains follows, all from one sample in a study of blood T cells in healthy people across ages. Via MiXCR, TCRdb re-called the 5' RACE reads, giving one row per CDR3 protein. The sample has 550,000 to 750,000 distinct CDR3 sequences, around a fifth seen once. Sequenced material: blood. The origin of the receptors is a man between 70 and 80 years old in good health. Each CDR3 is given with its conserved first and last residue. A D gene is named only where the DNA matches it firmly. Clone size is not always given. Where it is, it says once, few, many or a class for expanded clones.

clone_size: -; j_call: TRBJ1-2; v_call: TRBV14; d_call: -; cdr3_nt: TGTGCCAGCAGCCAAGATGCGCCACTGTATGGCTACACCTTC; cdr3_aa: CASSQDAPLYGYTF
clone_size: -; j_call: TRBJ2-1; v_call: TRBV20-1; d_call: -; cdr3_nt: TGCAGTGCTGGGCTACCAATCTCCTACACTGAGCAGTTCTTC; cdr3_aa: CSAGLPISYTEQFF
clone_size: -; j_call: TRBJ2-1; v_call: TRBV7-6; d_call: TRBD2; cdr3_nt: TGTGCCAGCAGCTTAGATGCGCTAGCGGGGCATTCCGAGGGGGCGCAGTTCTTC; cdr3_aa: CASSLDALAGHSEGAQFF
clone_size: few; j_call: TRBJ2-7; v_call: TRBV7-8; d_call: -; cdr3_nt: TGTGCCGTCATCAGGGGTTCCGAGCAGTACTTC; cdr3_aa: CAVIRGSEQYF
clone_size: few; j_call: TRBJ2-4; v_call: TRBV28; d_call: -; cdr3_nt: TGTGCCAGCAGTTGGGGAGCCAAAAACATTCAGTACTTC; cdr3_aa: CASSWGAKNIQYF
clone_size: many; j_call: TRBJ2-1; v_call: TRBV14; d_call: TRBD1; cdr3_nt: TGTGCCAGCAGCCGCTTGGGGACAGGGTTTTGGGAGCAGTTCTTC; cdr3_aa: CASSRLGTGFWEQFF
clone_size: -; j_call: TRBJ1-2; v_call: TRBV6-6; d_call: -; cdr3_nt: TGTGCCAGCAGTAAAGGGGACGCCGACTATGGCTACACCTTC; cdr3_aa: CASSKGDADYGYTF
clone_size: -; j_call: TRBJ2-7; v_call: TRBV19; d_call: -; cdr3_nt: TGTGCCAGTAATCAAAGGATGGGGGCCTACGAGCAGTACTTC; cdr3_aa: CASNQRMGAYEQYF
clone_size: few; j_call: TRBJ2-1; v_call: TRBV20-1; d_call: TRBD2; cdr3_nt: TGCAGTGCTAGAAGTGCGGGGACTATGAACAATGAGCAGTTCTTC; cdr3_aa: CSARSAGTMNNEQFF
clone_size: few; j_call: TRBJ2-7; v_call: TRBV2; d_call: TRBD2; cdr3_nt: TGTACCAGCAGTTGGGGGACTAGCGGGAACTACGGGCAGTACTTC; cdr3_aa: CTSSWGTSGNYGQYF
clone_size: -; j_call: TRBJ1-1; v_call: TRBV20-1; d_call: -; cdr3_nt: TGCAGTGCTTTTCACGTGAACACTGAAGCTTTCTTT; cdr3_aa: CSAFHVNTEAFF
clone_size: many; j_call: TRBJ1-2; v_call: TRBV7-2; d_call: -; cdr3_nt: TGTGCCAGCAGCTTGGGGGACTATGGCTACACCTTC; cdr3_aa: CASSLGDYGYTF
clone_size: many; j_call: TRBJ2-1; v_call: TRBV9; d_call: TRBD2; cdr3_nt: TGTGCCAGCAGCGTAGGGGGGGCCAGGGGACTAGGCCTTTACAATGAGCAGTTCTTC; cdr3_aa: CASSVGGARGLGLYNEQFF
clone_size: few; j_call: TRBJ2-7; v_call: TRBV20-1; d_call: -; cdr3_nt: TGCAGTGCTAGGTCGGAGCGGGCTGTCCGCTCCTACGAGCAGTACTTC; cdr3_aa: CSARSERAVRSYEQYF
clone_size: -; j_call: TRBJ1-4; v_call: TRBV6-1; d_call: TRBD1; cdr3_nt: TGTGCCACCCAGGGGGTTTCTAATGAAAAACTGTTTTTT; cdr3_aa: CATQGVSNEKLFF
clone_size: few; j_call: TRBJ2-3; v_call: TRBV7-9; d_call: -; cdr3_nt: TGTGCCAGCAGCTTATGGGGGAGCTCAGATACGCAGTATTTT; cdr3_aa: CASSLWGSSDTQYF
clone_size: -; j_call: TRBJ1-1; v_call: TRBV11-2; d_call: -; cdr3_nt: TGTGCCAGCAGCTCACAGGGAAGGGGAGCTTTCTTT; cdr3_aa: CASSSQGRGAFF
clone_size: -; j_call: TRBJ2-1; v_call: TRBV12-3/TRBV12-4; d_call: TRBD2; cdr3_nt: TGTGCCAGCAGTTTAGCTAGCGGGGTTGAGCAGTTCTTC; cdr3_aa: CASSLASGVEQFF
clone_size: -; j_call: TRBJ2-1; v_call: TRBV20-1; d_call: TRBD2; cdr3_nt: TGCAGTGCTAGAGACCCCTTAGCGGGGAAATCCTACAATGAGCAGTTCTTC; cdr3_aa: CSARDPLAGKSYNEQFF
clone_size: few; j_call: TRBJ2-5; v_call: TRBV28; d_call: -; cdr3_nt: TGTGCCAGCCAGCCGGGGGGCCACCAAGAGACCCAGTACTTC; cdr3_aa: CASQPGGHQETQYF
clone_size: -; j_call: TRBJ2-4; v_call: TRBV9; d_call: -; cdr3_nt: TGTGCCAGCAGCGTGGGGGGACAAAACATTCAGTACTTC; cdr3_aa: CASSVGGQNIQYF
clone_size: few; j_call: TRBJ2-7; v_call: TRBV3-1; d_call: -; cdr3_nt: TGTGCCAGCAGCCAAGGCCCACGTCTTTGGTACTTC; cdr3_aa: CASSQGPRLWYF
clone_size: -; j_call: TRBJ2-7; v_call: TRBV6-2/TRBV6-3; d_call: TRBD2; cdr3_nt: TGTGCCAGCAGTTACTCGACTAGCGGGTCGAGCTCCTACGAGCAGTACTTC; cdr3_aa: CASSYSTSGSSSYEQYF
clone_size: -; j_call: TRBJ2-1; v_call: TRBV5-1; d_call: TRBD2; cdr3_nt: TGCGCCAGCAGCTTGGCGGGAGGAGCTACGAATGAGCAGTTCTTC; cdr3_aa: CASSLAGGATNEQFF
clone_size: -; j_call: TRBJ2-2; v_call: TRBV15; d_call: -; cdr3_nt: TGTGCCACCAGCGTAGGTGGACTATCGAACACCGGGGAGCTGTTTTTT; cdr3_aa: CATSVGGLSNTGELFF
clone_size: few; j_call: TRBJ2-3; v_call: TRBV20-1; d_call: TRBD1; cdr3_nt: TGCAGTGCTCGCCGGGACAGCGTAGGGGCAGATACGCAGTATTTT; cdr3_aa: CSARRDSVGADTQYF
clone_size: few; j_call: TRBJ2-1; v_call: TRBV29-1; d_call: TRBD2; cdr3_nt: TGCAGCGTTGTGAAGCGGGAGGAGAACAATGAGCAGTTCTTC; cdr3_aa: CSVVKREENNEQFF
clone_size: many; j_call: TRBJ1-2; v_call: TRBV5-1; d_call: -; cdr3_nt: TGCGCCAGCAGCTTGGAGGTAGCTAACTATGGCTACACCTTC; cdr3_aa: CASSLEVANYGYTF
clone_size: few; j_call: TRBJ2-5; v_call: TRBV5-1; d_call: -; cdr3_nt: TGCGCCAGCACGAAGGCGGTGTCAAAAGAGACCCAGTACTTC; cdr3_aa: CASTKAVSKETQYF
clone_size: few; j_call: TRBJ2-1; v_call: TRBV5-1; d_call: TRBD2; cdr3_nt: TGCGCCAGCAGCCTGGTCGGCGGGAGGAAAATAAATGAGCAGTTCTTC; cdr3_aa: CASSLVGGRKINEQFF
clone_size: -; j_call: TRBJ2-1; v_call: TRBV6-2/TRBV6-3; d_call: -; cdr3_nt: TGTGCCAGCGCCGGGGGCCCCAGCCCCAATGAGCAGTTCTTC; cdr3_aa: CASAGGPSPNEQFF
clone_size: -; j_call: TRBJ2-1; v_call: TRBV7-2; d_call: -; cdr3_nt: TGTGCCAGCAGACGGGCGGCGGACAATGAGCAGTTCTTC; cdr3_aa: CASRRAADNEQFF
clone_size: -; j_call: TRBJ2-1; v_call: TRBV6-5; d_call: TRBD2; cdr3_nt: TGTGCCAGCAGTTACACGACTAGCGGGAGTTACAATGAGCAGTTCTTC; cdr3_aa: CASSYTTSGSYNEQFF
clone_size: -; j_call: TRBJ2-5; v_call: TRBV28; d_call: TRBD1; cdr3_nt: TGTGCCAGCAGTTCCACAGGGGGCCTGGAGACCCAGTACTTC; cdr3_aa: CASSSTGGLETQYF
clone_size: -; j_call: TRBJ1-2; v_call: TRBV29-1; d_call: -; cdr3_nt: TGCAGCGTTGGGGGATCAGCTAACTATGGCTACACCTTC; cdr3_aa: CSVGGSANYGYTF